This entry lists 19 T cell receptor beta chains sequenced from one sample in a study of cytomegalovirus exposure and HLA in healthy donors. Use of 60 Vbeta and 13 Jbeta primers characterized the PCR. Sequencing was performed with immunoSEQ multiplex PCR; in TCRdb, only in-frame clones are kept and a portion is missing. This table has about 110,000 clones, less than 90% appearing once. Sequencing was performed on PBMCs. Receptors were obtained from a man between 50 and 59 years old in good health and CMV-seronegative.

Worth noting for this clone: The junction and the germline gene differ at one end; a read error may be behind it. CDR3 coding DNA: TGTTCCAGCAGCTCCGTCTCGGGTCCCGCTGAAGCTTTCTTT. It translates to CSSSSVSGPAEAFF. The chain couples TRBV7-9 to TRBJ1-1; D call uncertain. The CDR3 has 14 amino acids. Germline CDR1 SEHNR, CDR2 FQNEAQ (reference sequence).

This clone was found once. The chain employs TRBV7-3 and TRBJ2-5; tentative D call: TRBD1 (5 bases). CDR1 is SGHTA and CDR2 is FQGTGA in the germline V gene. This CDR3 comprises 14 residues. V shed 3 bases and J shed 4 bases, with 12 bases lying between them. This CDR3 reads CASSFQGGGETQYF. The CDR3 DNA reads TGTGCCAGCAGCTTCCAGGGTGGTGGAGAGACCCAGTACTTC.

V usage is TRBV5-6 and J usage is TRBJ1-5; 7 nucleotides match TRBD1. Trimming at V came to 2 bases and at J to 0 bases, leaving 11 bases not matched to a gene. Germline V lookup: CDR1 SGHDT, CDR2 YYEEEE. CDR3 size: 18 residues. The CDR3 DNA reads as TGTGCCAGCAGCTTACGCCGGACAGGAGCAATTAGCAATCAGCCCCAGCATTTT. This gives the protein CASSLRRTGAISNQPQHF.

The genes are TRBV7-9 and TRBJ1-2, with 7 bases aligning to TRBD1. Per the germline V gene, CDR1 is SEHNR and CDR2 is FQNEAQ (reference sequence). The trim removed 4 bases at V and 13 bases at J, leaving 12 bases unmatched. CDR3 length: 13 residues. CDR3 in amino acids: CASSSDRVRSPTF. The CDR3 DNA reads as TGTGCCAGCAGCTCTGACAGGGTCCGCTCTCCCACCTTC.

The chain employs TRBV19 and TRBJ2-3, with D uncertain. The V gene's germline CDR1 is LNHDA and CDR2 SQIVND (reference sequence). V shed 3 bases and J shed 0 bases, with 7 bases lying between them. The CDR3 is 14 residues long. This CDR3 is CASSIQLSTDTQYF. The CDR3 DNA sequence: TGTGCCAGTAGTATCCAGTTAAGCACAGATACGCAGTATTTT. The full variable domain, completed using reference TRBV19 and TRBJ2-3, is DGGITQSPKYLFRKEGQNVTLSCEQNLNHDAMYWYRQDPGQGLRLIYYSQIVNDFQKGDIAEGYSVSREKKESFPLTVTSAQKNPTAFYLCASSIQLSTDTQYFGPGTRLTVL.

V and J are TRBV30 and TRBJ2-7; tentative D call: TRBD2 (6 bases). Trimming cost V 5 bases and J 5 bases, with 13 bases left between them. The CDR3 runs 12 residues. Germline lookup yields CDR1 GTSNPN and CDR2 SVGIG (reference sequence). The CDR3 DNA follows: TGTGCCTGGGCTTTTGGGGGGAACGAGCAGTACTTC. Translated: CAWAFGGNEQYF.

The CDR3 is CAIRVTTGLSGNTIYF. The CDR3 nucleotides are TGTGCCATCAGGGTTACGACAGGCCTCTCTGGAAACACCATATATTTT. The chain joins TRBV10-3 to TRBJ1-3; a possible D gene is TRBD1 (6 bases). The CDR3 is made up of 16 amino acids. Trimming left V 6 bases short and J 0 bases short, with 15 bases between. CDR1 and CDR2 (germline): ENHRY, SYGVKD.

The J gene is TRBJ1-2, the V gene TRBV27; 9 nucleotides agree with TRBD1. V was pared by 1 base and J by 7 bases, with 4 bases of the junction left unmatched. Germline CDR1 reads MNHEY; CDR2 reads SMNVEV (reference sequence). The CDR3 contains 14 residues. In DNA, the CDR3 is TGTGCCAGCAGTTTATTGGGACAGGGCTTTGGCTACACCTTC. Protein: CASSLLGQGFGYTF.

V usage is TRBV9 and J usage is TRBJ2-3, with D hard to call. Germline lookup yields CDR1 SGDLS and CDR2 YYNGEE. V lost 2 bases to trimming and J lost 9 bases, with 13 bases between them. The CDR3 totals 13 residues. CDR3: CASSVVGLTTQYF. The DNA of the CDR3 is TGTGCCAGCAGCGTTGTGGGCCTTACAACGCAGTATTTT.

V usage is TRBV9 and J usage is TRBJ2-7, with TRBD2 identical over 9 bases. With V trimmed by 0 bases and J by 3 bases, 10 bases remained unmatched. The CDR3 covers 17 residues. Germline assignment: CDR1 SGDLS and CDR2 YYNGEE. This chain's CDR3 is CASSVAGSGSHIYEQYF. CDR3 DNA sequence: TGTGCCAGCAGCGTAGCCGGTAGCGGGAGTCATATCTACGAGCAGTACTTC.

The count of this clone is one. Here the CDR3 DNA reads TGTGCCAGCAGTTTACGGGGGAGGGTGATGGGGGAGACCCAGTACTTC. As protein: CASSLRGRVMGETQYF. V and J are TRBV27 and TRBJ2-5; the match to TRBD2 covers 7 bases. The V gene end was trimmed by 2 bases and the J gene end by 5 bases; junction bases not matched to a gene: 11. The CDR3 extends over 16 amino acids. Germline lookup yields CDR1 MNHEY and CDR2 SMNVEV (reference sequence).

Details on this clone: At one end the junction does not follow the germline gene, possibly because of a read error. DNA for the CDR3: TGTGCCTGCAGCTCCCCTGGCAGGGCTGGCAACTATGGCTACACCTTC. Translating gives CACSSPGRAGNYGYTF. The V gene is TRBV5-6, the J gene TRBJ1-2; perhaps TRBD1 as D (5 bases). This CDR3 contains 16 residues. Germline CDR1 SGHDT, CDR2 YYEEEE.

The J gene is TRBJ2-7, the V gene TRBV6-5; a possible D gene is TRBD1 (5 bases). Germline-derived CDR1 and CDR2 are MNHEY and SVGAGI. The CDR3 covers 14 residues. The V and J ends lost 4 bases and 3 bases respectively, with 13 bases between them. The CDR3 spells CASSSSDRHYEQYF. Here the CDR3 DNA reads TGTGCCAGCAGTTCCTCTGACAGACACTACGAGCAGTACTTC.

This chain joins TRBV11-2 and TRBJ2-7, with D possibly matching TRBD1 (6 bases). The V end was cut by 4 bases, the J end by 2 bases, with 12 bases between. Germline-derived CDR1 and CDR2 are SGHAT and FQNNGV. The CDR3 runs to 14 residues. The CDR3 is CASSSNRATYEQYF. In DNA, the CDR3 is TGTGCCAGCAGCTCCAACAGGGCAACCTACGAGCAGTACTTC.

Written as DNA, the CDR3 is TGTGCCAGCAGCGCGGATGGGGCCAAACTGTTTTTT. As protein: CASSADGAKLFF. The rearrangement links TRBV7-3 to TRBJ1-4; tentative D call: TRBD1 (5 bases). The V end lost 5 bases, the J end lost 11 bases, and 12 bases lay between the germline ends. The CDR3 loop spans 12 amino acids. The V gene's germline CDR1 is SGHTA and CDR2 FQGTGA. Full variable domain (remainder filled in from reference TRBV7-3 and TRBJ1-4): GAGVSQTPSNKVTEKGKYVELRCDPISGHTALYWYRQSLGQGPEFLIYFQGTGAADDSGLPNDRFFAVRPEGSVSTLKIQRTERGDSAVYLCASSADGAKLFFGSGTQLSVL.

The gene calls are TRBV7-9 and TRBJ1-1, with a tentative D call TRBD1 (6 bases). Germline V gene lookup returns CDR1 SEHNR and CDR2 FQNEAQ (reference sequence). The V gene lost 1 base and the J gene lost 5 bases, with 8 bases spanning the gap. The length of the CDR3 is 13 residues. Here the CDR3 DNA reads TGTGCCAGCAGCTTAGAGGGGGGGACTGAAGCTTTCTTT. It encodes CASSLEGGTEAFF.

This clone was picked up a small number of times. The CDR3 region is CASSQEPRGGYEQYF. The CDR3 DNA reads TGTGCCAGCAGCCAAGAGCCCCGGGGAGGCTACGAGCAGTACTTC. This chain links TRBV4-2 with TRBJ2-7; a possible D gene is TRBD2 (6 bases). This CDR3 comprises 15 residues. With 0 bases removed from V and 3 bases from J, the gap between germline ends came to 12 bases. Germline V gives CDR1 LGHNA, CDR2 YNFKEQ.

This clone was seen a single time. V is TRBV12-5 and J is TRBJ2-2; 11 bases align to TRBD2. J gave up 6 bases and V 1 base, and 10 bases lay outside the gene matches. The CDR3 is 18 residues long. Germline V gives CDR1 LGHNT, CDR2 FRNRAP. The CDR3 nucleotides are TGTGCTAGTGGTTTGGAGTTATGGGGGACTAGCGGCCCCGGGGAGCTGTTTTTT. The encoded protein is CASGLELWGTSGPGELFF.

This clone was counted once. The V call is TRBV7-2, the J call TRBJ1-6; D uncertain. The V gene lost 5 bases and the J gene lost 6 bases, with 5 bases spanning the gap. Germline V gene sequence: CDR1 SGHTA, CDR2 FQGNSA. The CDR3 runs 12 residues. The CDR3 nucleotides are TGTGCCAGCAGCCCCCTTAATTCACCCCTCCACTTT. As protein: CASSPLNSPLHF.